This T cell receptor (beta chain) was obtained from a study of blood T cell repertoires in COVID-19. Study details: Material from acute and convalescent COVID-19 was sourced from the United States, Italy and Spain. PBMCs, B-cell-depleted T cells, or T cells were the source of the cDNA or gDNA that made up the material.

V was shortened by 2 bases and J by 1 base, with 9 bases between the two germline ends. Germline V CDR1 and CDR2: SGHDT, YYEEEE. The CDR3 has 14 amino acids. Original methodology: For nucleated cells, counts were estimated from reference gene primer amplification. Sequencing was performed with immunoSEQ multiplex PCR; in TCRdb, only in-frame clones are kept and a portion is missing. V, J and clone size were drawn from that table, and D and trimming were deduced from the DNA. This sample has 120,000 to 150,000 clones, with around 76% found just once. The sequencing sample was made of peripheral blood. This receptor was taken from a man older than 75 with acute or convalescent COVID-19. V is TRBV5-6 and J is TRBJ1-2; D unresolved. DNA of the CDR3: TGTGCCAGCAGCTTCCCACAGAGTAACTATGGCTACACCTTC. Its protein product is CASSFPQSNYGYTF.